This T cell receptor (beta chain) was documented in a study of control samples from healthy donors and cancer patients. TCRdb's table, derived via immunoSEQ multiplex PCR, lists solely in-frame clones and lacks some. This sample has about 95,000 clones, with around four fifths found just once. V lost 5 bases and J 11 bases, leaving 8 bases between the germline ends. CDR3 length equals 10 residues. The germline V gene encodes CDR1 SGHAT and CDR2 FQNNGV. V and J are TRBV11-2 and TRBJ2-3; D call uncertain. Sequenced sample: blood. This sequence was found in a man between 25 and 39 years old in good health. CDR3 protein: CASSGRKQYF. CDR3 DNA: TGTGCCAGCAGCGGCCGGAAGCAGTATTTT.